This T cell receptor (beta chain) was observed in a study of STAT5B mutations in CD4+ large granular lymphocyte leukemia. Study information: Healthy donors showed HLA-associated enrichment of the CDR3 'QG' motif. Overall study results and limits: Approximately 25% of private leukemic clonotypes occurred rarely in other patients' non-leukemic repertoires. Patient CD4-sorted repertoires looked more clonal than healthy CD4+ repertoires, even without putative leukemic clones.

This was a survey-level run. Method: immunoSEQ multiplex PCR; TCRdb's copy keeps in-frame clones and lacks some. The table shows over 30,000 clones, with about 85% occurring only once. Per the germline V gene, CDR1 is MDHEN and CDR2 is SYDVKM. The CDR3 has 14 residues. The V and J ends lost 5 bases and 7 bases respectively, with 15 bases between them. Details on this clone: Its antigen is not identified.

The receptor's source is a human donor in good health. This chain connects TRBV28 to TRBJ2-1, with D perhaps TRBD2 (6 bases). The sample taken for sequencing was CD4+ T cells from blood buffy coats. CDR3 protein: CASSLPTSSNEQFF. The CDR3 region has the DNA TGTGCCAGCAGTCTCCCGACTAGTTCAAATGAGCAGTTCTTC.